The 29 T cell receptor beta chains below all came from one sample that was sequenced in a study of blood T cell repertoires in COVID-19 (dated by TCRdb to the early 2020s). Receptor amplification or capture employed the immunoSEQ multiplex PCR assay. Here the immuneACCESS table is served through TCRdb, limited to in-frame sequences with V and J called. Missing clones are a known gap in these copies; in checked studies unresolved V genes cover under half, and the rest lacks a known reason. The sample records 300,000 to 350,000 clones, 70% to 90% of which are singletons. Less than 2.5% of the sample is in the top ten clones. The material sequenced was PBMCs or T cells enriched from blood (not recorded which). These receptors originate from a man younger than 40 who had recovered from COVID-19.

The rearrangement joins TRBV9 to TRBJ2-1; 8 bases are shared with TRBD1. CDR1 and CDR2 (germline): SGDLS, YYNGEE. The CDR3 is made up of 14 amino acids. V shed 0 bases and J 7 bases; nucleotides not matched to a gene: 3. The CDR3 is CASSVGQGSNEQFF. CDR3 coding DNA: TGTGCCAGCAGCGTAGGACAGGGGAGTAATGAGCAGTTCTTC.

This clone was detected only a few times. The V call is TRBV10-2, the J call TRBJ1-5, with TRBD1 identical over 7 bases. The CDR3 runs 13 residues. Losses at the gene ends were 8 bases for V and 6 bases for J; bases not matched to a gene: 7. Germline V gene data show CDR1 as WSHSY and CDR2 as SAAADI. The CDR3 DNA reads as TGCGCCAGCGGGGACAGTCGGAGTCAGCCCCAGCATTTT. Amino acid sequence: CASGDSRSQPQHF.

The V and J genes are TRBV6-5 and TRBJ1-1; D may be TRBD1 (5 bases). This CDR3 comprises 15 residues. CDR1 is MNHEY, CDR2 SVGAGI, per germline. V was shortened by 7 bases and J by 6 bases, with 21 bases between the two germline ends. The chain's CDR3 is CASKHRDSLQAEAFF. The CDR3 nucleotides read TGTGCCAGCAAACACCGGGACTCCTTACAGGCTGAAGCTTTCTTT.

The chain employs TRBV9 and TRBJ2-3; D not certain. Germline V CDR1 and CDR2: SGDLS, YYNGEE. Between the trimmed V and J ends, which lost 2 bases and 2 bases, there was a span of 12 bases. This CDR3 contains 15 residues. The CDR3 reads CASSVDSSNTDTQYF. CDR3 coding DNA: TGTGCCAGCAGCGTCGACTCGAGCAACACAGATACGCAGTATTTT. Complete variable domain (other parts from reference TRBV9 and TRBJ2-3): DSGVTQTPKHLITATGQRVTLRCSPRSGDLSVYWYQQSLDQGLQFLIQYYNGEERAKGNILERFSAQQFPDLHSELNLSSLELGDSALYFCASSVDSSNTDTQYFGPGTRLTVL.

This clone came up a few times. The V and J genes are TRBV27 and TRBJ2-1, with D maybe TRBD1 (6 bases). The CDR3 is 16 amino acids. Trimming shortened V by 6 bases and J by 5 bases, and 20 bases separated the two germline ends. The germline CDR1 and CDR2 sequences are MNHEY and SMNVEV (reference sequence). The CDR3 loop is CASSPSLLQGHNEQFF. CDR3 sequence (DNA): TGTGCCAGCAGCCCATCCCTGTTACAGGGCCACAATGAGCAGTTCTTC.

The V gene is TRBV15, the J gene TRBJ1-4, with 9 positions matching TRBD1. V dropped 4 bases and J dropped 7; count of bases not matched to a gene: 4. The CDR3 runs to 14 residues. CDR1 is LNHNV and CDR2 is YYDKDF in the germline V gene (reference sequence). In DNA form, the CDR3 reads TGTGCCACCAGCAAATCGGGACAGGGTGAAAAACTGTTTTTT. Its translation is CATSKSGQGEKLFF.

Here the CDR3 reads CATSTGGKSNQPQHF. As DNA, the CDR3 is TGTGCCACCAGTACAGGGGGGAAGAGCAATCAGCCCCAGCATTTT. J is TRBJ1-5 and V is TRBV24-1; 8 bases are shared with TRBD1. Germline V gene sequence: CDR1 KGHDR, CDR2 SFDVKD. Trimming took 6 bases from V and 1 from J; bases not matched to a gene: 4. This CDR3 has 15 residues.

This clone has more than one count but fewer than ten. This sequence joins TRBV27 and TRBJ2-7, with 14 nucleotides matching TRBD2. The CDR3 has 15 residues. Trimming at V came to 7 bases and at J to 3 bases, leaving 5 bases not matched to a gene. Germline V CDR1 and CDR2: MNHEY, SMNVEV (reference sequence). CDR3 DNA sequence: TGTGCCAGCACCAGAGGGACTAGCGGGGGCTACGAGCAGTACTTC. It is translated as CASTRGTSGGYEQYF.

This rearrangement joins TRBV3-1 (or the pseudogene TRBV3-2) to TRBJ1-1; 7 nucleotides align to TRBD1. There are 15 residues in the CDR3. Germline CDR1 reads LGHDT; CDR2 reads YNNKEL (reference sequence). After removal of 3 bases from V and 0 bases from J, the junction contained 4 bases not matched to a gene. CDR3 sequence reads: CASSQLTGLNTEAFF. CDR3 nucleotide sequence: TGTGCCAGCAGCCAGCTGACAGGGTTGAACACTGAAGCTTTCTTT.

The V gene is TRBV4-2, the J gene TRBJ2-2, with 11 bases fitting TRBD2. With 0 bases clipped from V and 5 bases from J, the junction kept 5 bases outside the gene matches. Germline CDR1 and CDR2: LGHNA and YNFKEQ. The CDR3 length is 17 residues. CDR3 protein: CASSQDSGGARTGELFF. The CDR3 nucleotides are TGTGCCAGCAGCCAAGATAGCGGGGGGGCAAGGACCGGGGAGCTGTTTTTT.

This chain connects TRBV7-6 to TRBJ2-2; possible D gene TRBD1, 6 bases. This CDR3 comprises 17 residues. Germline CDR1 and CDR2: SGHVS and FNYEAQ. Trimming took off 6 bases at V and 0 bases at J, with 17 bases between the two ends. The CDR3 loop reads CASSRKVGTTNTGELFF. The CDR3 nucleotides are TGTGCCAGCAGTCGTAAAGTGGGGACAACGAACACCGGGGAGCTGTTTTTT.

This chain uses TRBV5-6 with TRBJ2-5; 8 bases are shared with TRBD2. V shed 2 bases and J 5 bases; nucleotides not matched to a gene: 11. This CDR3 region has 16 residues. Germline CDR1 and CDR2: SGHDT and YYEEEE. The DNA of the CDR3 is TGTGCCAGCAGCTTTATAAGCAGCGGGGGAGTGGAGACCCAGTACTTC. It codes for CASSFISSGGVETQYF.

The chain links TRBV6-5 to TRBJ1-2; 10 bases are a match to TRBD1. CDR1 and CDR2 (germline): MNHEY, SVGAGI. The V gene end was trimmed by 9 bases and the J gene end by 5 bases; junction bases not matched to a gene: 6. The CDR3 is 13 amino acids. This CDR3 reads CASSQGQGYGYTF. The CDR3, as DNA: TGTGCCAGTTCTCAGGGACAGGGGTATGGCTACACCTTC.

This clone was found a few times. The chain recombines TRBV3-1 (or the pseudogene TRBV3-2) with TRBJ1-4; 9 bases are a match to TRBD1. The J segment lost 6 bases and the V segment lost 4 bases, leaving 6 bases of the junction unmatched. The CDR3 has 15 amino acids. From germline, CDR1 is LGHDT and CDR2 YNNKEL (reference sequence). The CDR3 DNA sequence: TGTGCCAGCAGCCCTAACAGGGGGCTGTATGAAAAACTGTTTTTT. Translated: CASSPNRGLYEKLFF.

The rearrangement uses TRBV9 and TRBJ2-7; 8 bases fit TRBD2. Trimming took 3 bases from V and 0 from J; bases not matched to a gene: 8. The CDR3 contains 16 residues. CDR1 and CDR2 from the germline V gene are SGDLS and YYNGEE. The CDR3 loop reads CASSARAGDHSYEQYF. The CDR3 coding sequence is TGTGCCAGCAGCGCCCGAGCGGGGGACCACTCCTACGAGCAGTACTTC.

This rearrangement joins TRBV6-5 to TRBJ1-4; TRBD1 aligns across 9 bases. Germline assignment: CDR1 MNHEY and CDR2 SVGAGI. The CDR3 length is 14 residues. After removal of 6 bases from V and 4 bases from J, the junction contained 3 bases not matched to a gene. The DNA of the CDR3 is TGTGCCAGCAGACGACAGGGGGTTAATGAAAAACTGTTTTTT. Translating it yields CASRRQGVNEKLFF.

This chain links TRBV11-2 with TRBJ1-2; D may be TRBD1 (5 bases). CDR3 size: 12 residues. Trimming removed 2 bases from V and 13 bases from J, with 14 bases in between. Germline V gene sequence: CDR1 SGHAT, CDR2 FQNNGV. Here the CDR3 reads CASSLNRRDSTF. CDR3 nucleotide sequence: TGTGCCAGCAGCTTAAATAGACGGGACTCCACCTTC.

This sequence joins TRBV10-1 and TRBJ2-3; tentatively, D is TRBD2 (5 bases). Germline-derived CDR1 and CDR2 are WNHNN and SYGVQD (reference sequence). V was clipped by 3 bases and J by 7 bases, with 8 bases between them. CDR3 length: 12 amino acids. CDR3 loop: CASSERLNTQYF. CDR3 DNA sequence: TGCGCCAGCAGTGAACGACTAAATACGCAGTATTTT.

The chain employs TRBV19 and TRBJ2-1; D not resolved. Germline CDR1 and CDR2: LNHDA and SQIVND (reference sequence). The CDR3 length is 14 residues. The V end lost 4 bases, the J end lost 4 bases, and 11 bases lay between the germline ends. CDR3 residues: CASSSFPQYNEQFF. The CDR3 coding sequence is TGTGCCAGTAGTAGTTTTCCCCAGTACAATGAGCAGTTCTTC.

The chain has TRBV5-1 and TRBJ2-1; 8 nucleotides align to TRBD2. Per germline, CDR1 SGHRS and CDR2 YFSETQ. The CDR3 length is 17 residues. With V trimmed by 0 bases and J by 4 bases, 9 bases remained unmatched. The CDR3 sequence: CASSLVPAGERYNEQFF. CDR3 DNA: TGCGCCAGCAGCTTGGTTCCAGCGGGGGAGCGATACAATGAGCAGTTCTTC.

The rearrangement uses TRBV12-3 or TRBV12-4 and TRBJ1-1, with 8 bases lining up with TRBD1. The V and J ends lost 4 bases and 11 bases, in that order; junction bases with no gene match: 3. The CDR3 has 11 amino acids. The CDR3 loop reads CASSSGTGAFF. CDR3 nucleotide sequence: TGTGCCAGCAGTTCAGGGACAGGCGCTTTCTTT.

J is TRBJ2-7 and V is TRBV3-1 (or the pseudogene TRBV3-2); 8 nucleotides align to TRBD1. Germline V gene sequence: CDR1 LGHDT, CDR2 YNNKEL (reference sequence). The CDR3 sequence is 14 residues long. J was trimmed by 3 bases and V by 0 bases; bases with no gene match: 1. The DNA for the CDR3 is TGTGCCAGCAGCCAAGATGACAGGGGCTACGAGCAGTACTTC. This encodes CASSQDDRGYEQYF.

This clone occurred a few times. This chain connects TRBV7-8 to TRBJ1-4; TRBD1 matches at 8 bases. There are 15 residues in the CDR3. V trimming: 1 base; J trimming: 8 bases; junction bases outside the gene matches: 6. Germline V lookup: CDR1 SGHVS, CDR2 FQNEAQ. DNA for the CDR3: TGTGCCAGCAGCTTAGGGACAGGGATTGAGGAAAAACTGTTTTTT. It is translated as CASSLGTGIEEKLFF.

This chain uses TRBV7-9 with TRBJ2-6; tentative D call: TRBD2 (6 bases). Germline CDR1 reads SEHNR; CDR2 reads FQNEAQ (reference sequence). V lost 4 bases, J lost 2 bases, and 15 bases lay in between. This CDR3 comprises 17 residues. As DNA, the CDR3 is TGTGCCAGCAGCTATTGGAAATGGGGGGCTGGGGCCAACGTCCTGACTTTC. It is translated as CASSYWKWGAGANVLTF.

The rearrangement joins TRBV5-6 to TRBJ1-4, with 10 bases matching TRBD1. The germline CDR1 and CDR2 sequences are SGHDT and YYEEEE. The CDR3 consists of 14 residues. Trimming removed 5 bases from V and 6 bases from J; junction bases left unmatched: 4. The CDR3 reads CASRTGGADEKLFF. CDR3 DNA: TGTGCCAGCAGGACAGGGGGCGCCGATGAAAAACTGTTTTTT. The full variable domain, completed using reference TRBV5-6 and TRBJ1-4, is DAGVTQSPTHLIKTRGQQVTLRCSPKSGHDTVSWYQQALGQGPQFIFQYYEEEERQRGNFPDRFSGHQFPNYSSELNVNALLLGDSALYLCASRTGGADEKLFFGSGTQLSVL.

This chain connects TRBV7-9 to TRBJ1-1; 8 bases align to TRBD1. The CDR3 sequence is 13 residues long. From germline, CDR1 is SEHNR and CDR2 FQNEAQ (reference sequence). Trimming took 5 bases from V and 4 from J; bases not matched to a gene: 3. The DNA of the CDR3 is TGTGCCAGCAGCAGACAGGGGAGCACTGAAGCTTTCTTT. Its translation is CASSRQGSTEAFF.

J is TRBJ1-2 and V is TRBV6-5; no clear D. This CDR3 contains 11 residues. The V gene's germline CDR1 is MNHEY and CDR2 SVGAGI. Trimming shortened V by 8 bases and J by 8 bases, and 12 bases separated the two germline ends. The DNA for the CDR3 is TGTGCCAGCCAGGACTTACGGGGCTACACCTTC. It specifies CASQDLRGYTF.

V gene TRBV9 combines with J gene TRBJ2-7; no clear D gene. The CDR3 consists of 12 residues. Trimming removed 1 base at V and 5 bases at J, with 7 bases between. The germline V gene encodes CDR1 SGDLS and CDR2 YYNGEE. The CDR3 DNA reads as TGTGCCAGCAGCGTACGTGACAACGAGCAGTACTTC. It is translated as CASSVRDNEQYF.

This chain joins TRBV4-2 and TRBJ1-2; D not certain. CDR1 is LGHNA and CDR2 is YNFKEQ in the germline V gene. The V end lost 4 bases, the J end lost 6 bases, and 18 bases lay between the germline ends. This CDR3 has 15 amino acids. CDR3 in DNA: TGTGCCAGCAGCCCTGAGGAGGGTGCAAGACATGGCTACACCTTC. Its translation is CASSPEEGARHGYTF.